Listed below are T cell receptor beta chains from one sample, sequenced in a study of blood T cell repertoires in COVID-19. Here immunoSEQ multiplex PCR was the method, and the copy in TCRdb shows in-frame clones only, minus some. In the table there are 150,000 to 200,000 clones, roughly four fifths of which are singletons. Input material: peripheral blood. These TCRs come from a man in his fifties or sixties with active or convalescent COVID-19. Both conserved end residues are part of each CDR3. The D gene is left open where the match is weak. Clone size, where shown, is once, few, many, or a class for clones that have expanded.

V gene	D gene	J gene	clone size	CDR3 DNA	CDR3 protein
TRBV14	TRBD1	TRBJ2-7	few	TGTGCCAGCAGGACAGGGGGCGGGGACGAGCAGTACTTC	CASRTGGGDEQYF
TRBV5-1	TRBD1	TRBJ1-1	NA	TGCGCCAGCAGCTTCCGGACAGGGGGGAACACTGAAGCTTTCTTT	CASSFRTGGNTEAFF
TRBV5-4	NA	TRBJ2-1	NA	TGTGCCAGCAGTCGGGGGGCCGGGACAGGTTACAATGAGCAGTTCTTC	CASSRGAGTGYNEQFF
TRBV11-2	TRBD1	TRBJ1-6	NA	TGTGCCAGCAGCTTAGGGGACAGGAATTCACCCCTCCACTTT	CASSLGDRNSPLHF
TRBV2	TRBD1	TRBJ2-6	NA	TGTGCCAGCAGGCTGGGGACAGACGGGGCCAACGTCCTGACTTTC	CASRLGTDGANVLTF
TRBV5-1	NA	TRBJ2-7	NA	TGCGCCAGCAGCTTGTCACAGGCAATAGGGGGTGAGCAGTACTTC	CASSLSQAIGGEQYF
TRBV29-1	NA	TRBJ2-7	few	TGCAGCGTTGAGGCGGAGTCCTACGAGCAGTACTTC	CSVEAESYEQYF
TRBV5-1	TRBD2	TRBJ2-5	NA	TGCGCCAGCAAAATAGCGGGAGTTGTCCAAGAGACCCAGTACTTC	CASKIAGVVQETQYF
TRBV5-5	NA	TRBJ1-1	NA	TGTGCCAGCAGCTTAATACACAAAAACACTGAAGCTTTCTTT	CASSLIHKNTEAFF
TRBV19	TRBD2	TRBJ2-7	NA	TGTGCCAGTGGAACTGCGGGACTAGCGGGGGGGGCAGCCTACGAGCAGTACTTC	CASGTAGLAGGAAYEQYF
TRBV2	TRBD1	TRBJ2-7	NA	TGTGCCAGCAAAACAGGGGAGATCTACGAGCAGTACTTC	CASKTGEIYEQYF
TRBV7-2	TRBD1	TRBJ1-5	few	TGTGCCAGCAGCTTAGGGCAGGGGGCCCTCAGCCAGCATTTT	CASSLGQGALSQHF
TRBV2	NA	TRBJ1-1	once	TGTGCCAGCAGTGATCGGGAGAACACTGAAGCTTTCTTT	CASSDRENTEAFF
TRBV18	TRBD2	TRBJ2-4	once	TGTGCCAGCTCGCGGACTGGGAGGGTCGAAGGAGGTGGCAAAAACATTCAGTACTTC	CASSRTGRVEGGGKNIQYF
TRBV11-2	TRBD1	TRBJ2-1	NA	TGTGCCAGCAGCTTGGGACAGTACAATGAGCAGTTCTTC	CASSLGQYNEQFF
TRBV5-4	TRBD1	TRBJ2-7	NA	TGTGCCAGCAGCTTGAGGGGACAGGGGACCTACGAGCAGTACTTC	CASSLRGQGTYEQYF
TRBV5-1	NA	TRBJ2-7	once	TGCGCCAGCAGCTTGGATCCGGGAAGCTCCTACGAGCAGTACTTC	CASSLDPGSSYEQYF
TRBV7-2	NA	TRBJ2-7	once	TGTGCCAGCAGCTTAGACTCAAACTACGAGCAGTACTTC	CASSLDSNYEQYF
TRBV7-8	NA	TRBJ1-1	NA	TGTGCCAGCAGCTTTCGGGGGGCCCTGATGAACACTGAAGCTTTCTTT	CASSFRGALMNTEAFF
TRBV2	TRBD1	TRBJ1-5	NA	TGTGCCAGCAGCCGACAGGGGGCAGAACAGCCCCAGCATTTT	CASSRQGAEQPQHF
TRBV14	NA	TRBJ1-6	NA	TGTGCCAGCAGCCAAGTTGGGGCTTCACCCCTCCACTTT	CASSQVGASPLHF
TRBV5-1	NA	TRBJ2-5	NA	TGCGCCAGCAGCTTGGTTGGTACGGGAAAAGAGACCCAGTACTTC	CASSLVGTGKETQYF
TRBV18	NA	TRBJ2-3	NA	TGTGCCAGCTCTTGGCGGGACGCTAGCACAGATACGCAGTATTTT	CASSWRDASTDTQYF
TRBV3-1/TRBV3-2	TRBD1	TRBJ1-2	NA	TGTGCCAGCAGCCAAGACATGGGTGAGGACAGGGGTTACTATGGCTACACCTTC	CASSQDMGEDRGYYGYTF
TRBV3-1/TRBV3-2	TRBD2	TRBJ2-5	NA	TGTGCCAGCAGCCCGAGTGCTAGCGGGGGTGAGACCCAGTACTTC	CASSPSASGGETQYF
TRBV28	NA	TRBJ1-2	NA	TGTGCCAGCCGCTCGATGGACCAGGGTTACGGCTACACCTTC	CASRSMDQGYGYTF
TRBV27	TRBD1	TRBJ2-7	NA	TGTGCCAGCAGTGTCCTCGGGACAGGGGATCCTCTCTACGAGCAGTACTTC	CASSVLGTGDPLYEQYF
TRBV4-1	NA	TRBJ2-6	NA	TGCGCCAGCAGCCGGTCGGGTAGGGGGATCGGGGCCAACGTCCTGACTTTC	CASSRSGRGIGANVLTF
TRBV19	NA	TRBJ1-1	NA	TGTGCCAGTATACCATTCGGGTCTACCACTGAAGCTTTCTTT	CASIPFGSTTEAFF